Sequencing of this T cell receptor beta chain was carried out in a study of early T cells in non-severe SARS-CoV-2 infection (dated by TCRdb to about 2021). As for the study more broadly: Bulk RNA from unsorted whole blood was used for TCR sequencing, so alpha and beta chains could not be paired. Overall results and qualifications from the work: VDJdb matching was skewed toward anti-spike CD8 responses, so virus-specific expansions were likely underestimated and private and CD4 specificities were missed.

The library was obtained by 5' RACE. The sequencing machine was a NextSeq 500. In the TCR library protocol, unique molecular identifiers were attached to individual cDNA molecules to correct for PCR bias and sequencing error. Both TCR alpha and beta chains were sequenced, and tight co-correlation was observed between alpha and beta sequence abundances in each sample. The published analysis was carried out like this. Decombinator V4 was used to annotate the V gene, J gene and CDR3 of the TCR sequences. Expanded TCRs were defined as changing significantly between any two time points under a Poisson model with p below 0.0001. TCR abundances were normalised to the total number of TCRs sequenced per sample and were expressed as counts per million. TRAV1-2 paired with TRAJ12, TRAJ20 or TRAJ33 defined MAIT TCRs, while TRAV10 paired with TRAJ18 defined iNKT TCRs. VDJdb, accessed 1 November 2021, was searched for CMV, EBV and SARS-CoV-2 annotated TCRs, with TCRs annotated for multiple antigens excluded. TCRdb trimmed the raw reads at Q25, called clones with MiXCR and kept productive beta chains. Identical CDR3 protein sequences are pooled into one entry, listed with their most common genes and DNA. These V and J calls derive from TCRdb rather than the authors' analysis. In all, the sample holds some 60,000 distinct CDR3 sequences, and about 10% of those were seen once. The biggest ten clones account for about 9.4% of the sample.

V is clipped by 4 bases and J by 2 bases, and the sequence between their germline boundaries is 15 bases long. CDR1 SGDLS and CDR2 YYNGEE were looked up in the germline V gene. Measured from the cysteine to the phenylalanine, the CDR3 is 15 residues long. The read is trimmed to its CDR3 DNA, 45 bases read in frame from base 1. The study was a case-control design nested within a healthcare worker cohort in London, UK, with weekly nasopharyngeal swab PCR tests and blood sampling. Healthcare workers were recruited between 23 and 31 March 2020, during the week of the UK lockdown, and were followed weekly for up to about 16 weeks. As regards this clonotype: The target of this receptor is not known. The sample holds no much larger clone one base away, and base qualities are not on file.

This sequence was found in an adult who was a healthcare worker with PCR-confirmed SARS-CoV-2 infection or an uninfected control (not recorded which). Sequencing input: whole blood. The chain joins TRBV9 to TRBJ1-1; TRBD1 might be the D gene, on 5 matching bases. The DNA sequence reads TGTGCCAGCAGCTCAGGGACCTCCAGAAACACTGAAGCTTTCTTT. This encodes CASSSGTSRNTEAFF.